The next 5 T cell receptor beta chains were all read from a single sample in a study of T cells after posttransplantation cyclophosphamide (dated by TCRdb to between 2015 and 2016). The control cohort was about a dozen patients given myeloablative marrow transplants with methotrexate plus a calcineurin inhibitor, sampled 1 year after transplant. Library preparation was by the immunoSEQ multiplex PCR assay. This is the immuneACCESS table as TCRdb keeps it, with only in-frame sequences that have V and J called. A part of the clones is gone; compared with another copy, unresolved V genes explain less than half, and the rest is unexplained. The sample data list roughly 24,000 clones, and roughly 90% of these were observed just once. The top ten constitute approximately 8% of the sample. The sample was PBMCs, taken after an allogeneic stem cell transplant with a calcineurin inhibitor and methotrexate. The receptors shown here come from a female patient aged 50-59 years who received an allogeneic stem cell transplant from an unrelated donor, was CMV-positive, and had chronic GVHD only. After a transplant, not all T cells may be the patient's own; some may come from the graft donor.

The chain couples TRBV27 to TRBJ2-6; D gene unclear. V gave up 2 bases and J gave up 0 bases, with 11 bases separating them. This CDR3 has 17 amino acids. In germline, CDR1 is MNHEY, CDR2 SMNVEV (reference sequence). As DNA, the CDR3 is TGTGCCAGCAGTTTAATTAGTCTTTCCTCTGGGGCCAACGTCCTGACTTTC. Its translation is CASSLISLSSGANVLTF.

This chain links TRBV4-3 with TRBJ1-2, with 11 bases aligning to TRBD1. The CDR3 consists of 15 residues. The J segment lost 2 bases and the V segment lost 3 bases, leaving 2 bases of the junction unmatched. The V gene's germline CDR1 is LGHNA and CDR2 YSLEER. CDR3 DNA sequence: TGCGCCAGCAGCCAGGGACAGGGGGTAAACTATGGCTACACCTTC. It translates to CASSQGQGVNYGYTF.

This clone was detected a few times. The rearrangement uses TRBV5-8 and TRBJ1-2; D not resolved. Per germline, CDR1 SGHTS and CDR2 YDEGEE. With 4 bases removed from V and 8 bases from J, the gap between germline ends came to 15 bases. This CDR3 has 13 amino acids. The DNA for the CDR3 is TGTGCCAGCAGCCACCTTGGTCGAGTCGGCTACACCTTC. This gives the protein CASSHLGRVGYTF.

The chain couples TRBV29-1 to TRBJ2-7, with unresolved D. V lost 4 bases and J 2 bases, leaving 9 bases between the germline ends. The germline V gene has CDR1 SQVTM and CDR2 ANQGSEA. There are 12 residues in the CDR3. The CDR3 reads CSVAGETYEQYF. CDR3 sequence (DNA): TGCAGCGTTGCGGGTGAGACCTACGAGCAGTACTTC.

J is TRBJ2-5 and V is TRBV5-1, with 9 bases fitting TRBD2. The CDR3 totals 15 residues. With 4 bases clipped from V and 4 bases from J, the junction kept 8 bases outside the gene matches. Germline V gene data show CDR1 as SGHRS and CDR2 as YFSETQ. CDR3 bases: TGCGCCAGCAGCCGGGGGACTAGCAGTCGAGAGACCCAGTACTTC. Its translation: CASSRGTSSRETQYF.